Detailed here is one T cell receptor beta chain. Its target is unknown. The data are from a study of T cell responses to AZD1222 COVID-19 vaccine. Findings and caveats of the study: Nearly half of spike-specific TCRs reportedly target variant regions that are unmutated in the B.1.351 and B.1.1.7 variants.

The repertoire was sequenced with immunoSEQ multiplex PCR; TCRdb's copy has only in-frame clones and lacks some. Among some 170,000 clones listed, over 80% were seen once. The source material was peripheral blood, sampled 28 days after the second dose of the MenACWY control vaccine. This TCR derives from an adult who received the MenACWY meningococcal vaccine as a control.

The CDR3 protein is CASSFPPMGSYNEQFF. The CDR3 region has the DNA TGTGCCAGCAGCTTCCCTCCCATGGGGTCCTACAATGAGCAGTTCTTC. The genes are TRBV11-1 and TRBJ2-1; no reliable D call. Germline CDR1 and CDR2: SGHAT and FQDESV (reference sequence). V dropped 3 bases and J dropped 1 base, with 13 bases sitting between them. CDR3 length: 16 amino acids.